This entry lists 2 T cell receptor beta chains sequenced from one sample in a study of control samples from healthy donors and cancer patients. TCRdb keeps only in-frame clones here, not all; method: immunoSEQ multiplex PCR. The sample has about 120,000 clones; about 89% are singletons. Input material: blood. All receptors come from a man aged 50 to 59 in good health.

J is TRBJ1-1 and V is TRBV27, with no clear D. Germline CDR1 reads MNHEY; CDR2 reads SMNVEV (reference sequence). The CDR3 runs 18 residues. Deletions cut 0 bases from V and 0 bases from J, with 17 bases between. CDR3 residues: CASSLSFLVPVMNTEAFF. DNA for the CDR3: TGTGCCAGCAGTTTATCGTTTCTGGTCCCTGTTATGAACACTGAAGCTTTCTTT.

This sequence joins TRBV14 and TRBJ2-1; 7 nucleotides align to TRBD1. V gave up 4 bases and J gave up 0 bases; unmatched junction bases: 6. The CDR3 is 16 amino acids. Germline V CDR1 and CDR2: SGHDN, FVKESK. CDR3 nucleotides: TGTGCCAGCAGCCCGCCGGGACAGCGCTCCTACAATGAGCAGTTCTTC. This sequence encodes CASSPPGQRSYNEQFF.